What follows describes a single T cell receptor (beta chain). Its recognized antigen is unknown. There are no base qualities to consult, and no much larger clone falls within one base. This entry is derived from a study of cytomegalovirus exposure and HLA in healthy donors (dated by TCRdb to 2016 to 2017). About the full investigation: A later analysis indicated that the 120 validation repertoires were generated on the platform also employed for the approximately 670 repertoires of the first cohort. High-throughput TCR immunosequencing, statistical association of individual TCRs with disease status, and machine learning were combined to predict cytomegalovirus infection status. The study aimed to test whether cataloging public T cell receptors could reveal signatures of past pathogen exposure. In addition to the first cohort of roughly 670 subjects, a separate validation cohort of 100 to 150 different subjects was used. General findings and caveats noted by the study authors: Subsequent analysis determined that TCRs grouped into clusters in the first cohort also showed a tendency toward co-occurrence across the roughly 130 validation repertoires, and approximately 93% of cluster scores exceeded 0. In vitro tests confirmed that three of the cytomegalovirus-associated TCR beta chains recognize cytomegalovirus antigens. In both the original and validation cohorts, the classifier was reported to diagnose cytomegalovirus status with high specificity and sensitivity. While some public TCRs were present in many individuals, most TCR sequences turned up only very rarely across donors. A total of roughly 160 TCR beta chains were listed by the study as associated with cytomegalovirus. The authors suggested that the approach could potentially be generalized to other disease states and immunological phenotypes. All 110 or so repertoires were used to score co-occurrence in the validation cohort in a later analysis, because that analysis had no HLA typing for the cohort.

The donors were included in the validation cohort of approximately 120 subjects, a group kept apart from the approximately 650-subject first cohort. The library was made by the immunoSEQ multiplex PCR assay. Per the authors' processing: A statistical classification framework was built for diagnosing cytomegalovirus status from the catalog of TCR beta chain sequences. TCRdb provides this immuneACCESS table in a form limited to in-frame rearrangements. Some clones are lacking; in checked studies, under half of them reflect an unresolved V gene, and why the rest are absent is not known. Clone size and the V and J calls come from that table; the DNA yielded D and trimming. The sample profile shows about 330,000 clones; 87% of them were found once. About 1% of the sample is held by the ten biggest clonotypes. The TCR comes from a woman aged 30 to 39 in good health and CMV-seropositive. The sequencing input was PBMCs.

The sequence in DNA is TGCGCCAGCAGGGGACAGGGCGATGAAAAACTGTTTTTT. It specifies CASRGQGDEKLFF. The chain joins TRBV5-1 to TRBJ1-4; TRBD1 agrees with 9 junctional bases. The germline V gene sets CDR1 to SGHRS and CDR2 to YFSETQ. Inclusive of the bounding cysteine and phenylalanine, the CDR3 is 13 residues long. Just CDR3 DNA is preserved here, 39 bases in frame from base 1. After removal of 5 bases from V and 6 bases from J, the junction retains 2 bases not matched to a gene.